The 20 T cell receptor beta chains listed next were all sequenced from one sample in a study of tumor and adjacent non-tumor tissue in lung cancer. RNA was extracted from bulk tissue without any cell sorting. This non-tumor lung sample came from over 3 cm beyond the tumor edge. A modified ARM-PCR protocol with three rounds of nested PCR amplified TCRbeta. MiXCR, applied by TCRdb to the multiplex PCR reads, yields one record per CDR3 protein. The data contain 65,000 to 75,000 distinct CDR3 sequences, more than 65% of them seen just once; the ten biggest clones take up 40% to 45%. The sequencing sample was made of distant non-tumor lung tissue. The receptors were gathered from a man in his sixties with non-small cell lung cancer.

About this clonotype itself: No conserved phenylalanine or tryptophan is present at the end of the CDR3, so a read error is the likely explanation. CDR3 DNA: TGCAGCGTGGTCCCGGGACAGGGGACGCGTATCTATGGCTACACCTTA. It specifies CSVVPGQGTRIYGYTL. The chain has TRBV29-1 and TRBJ1-2; 10 bases are shared with TRBD1. The germline CDR1 and CDR2 sequences are SQVTM and ANQGSEA. After removal of 6 bases from V and 4 bases from J, the junction contained 14 bases not matched to a gene. The CDR3 has 16 residues.

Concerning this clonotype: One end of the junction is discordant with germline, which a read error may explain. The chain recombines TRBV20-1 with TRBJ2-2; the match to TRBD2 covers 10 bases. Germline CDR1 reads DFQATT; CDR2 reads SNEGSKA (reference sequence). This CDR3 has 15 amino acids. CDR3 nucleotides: TGCAGTGCTAGTAGCGGGAGGCATAGCACCGGGGAGCTGAATTTT. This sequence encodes CSASSGRHSTGELNF.

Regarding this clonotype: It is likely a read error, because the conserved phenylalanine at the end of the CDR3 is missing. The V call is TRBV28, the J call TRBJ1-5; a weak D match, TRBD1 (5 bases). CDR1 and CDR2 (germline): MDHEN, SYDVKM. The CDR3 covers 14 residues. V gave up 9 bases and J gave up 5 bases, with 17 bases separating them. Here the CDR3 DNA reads TGTGCCAGGAGTGAACTTGACAGTGATCAGCCCCAGCATTAT. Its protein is CARSELDSDQPQHY.

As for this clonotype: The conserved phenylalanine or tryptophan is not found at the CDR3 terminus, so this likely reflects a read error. As DNA, the CDR3 is TGTGCAAGCAGAAAGGGGGGACAGATGAACACTGAAGCTTTCGTT. Protein product: CASRKGGQMNTEAFV. The genes are TRBV6-2 or TRBV6-3 and TRBJ1-1; 7 nucleotides align to TRBD1. Germline CDR1 reads MNHEY; CDR2 reads SVGEGT. The CDR3 contains 15 residues.

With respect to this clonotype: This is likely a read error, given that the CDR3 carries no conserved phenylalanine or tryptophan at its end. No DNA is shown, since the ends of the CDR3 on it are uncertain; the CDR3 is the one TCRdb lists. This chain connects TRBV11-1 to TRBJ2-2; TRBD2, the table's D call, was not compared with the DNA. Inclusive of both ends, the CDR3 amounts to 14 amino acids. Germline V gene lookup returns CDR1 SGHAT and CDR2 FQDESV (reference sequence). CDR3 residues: CARSYTSSTGELFL.

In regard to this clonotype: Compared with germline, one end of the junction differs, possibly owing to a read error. This CDR3 reads CASSRHGGNNYGYAF. In DNA form, the CDR3 reads TGTGCCAGTAGTCGACATGGTGGGAATAACTATGGCTACGCCTTC. The genes are TRBV6-5 and TRBJ1-2; D uncertain. The CDR3 contains 15 residues. From germline, CDR1 is MNHEY and CDR2 SVGAGI.

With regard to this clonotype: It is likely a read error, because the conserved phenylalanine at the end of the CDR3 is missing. CDR3 DNA sequence: TGTGCCAGCAGCTTAGATGGGCTCGGCAGATCCTACGGGCAGTACTCC. Protein sequence: CASSLDGLGRSYGQYS. The gene calls are TRBV7-8 and TRBJ2-7; D is uncertain. The CDR3 is made up of 16 amino acids. Germline values: CDR1 SGHVS, CDR2 FQNEAQ.

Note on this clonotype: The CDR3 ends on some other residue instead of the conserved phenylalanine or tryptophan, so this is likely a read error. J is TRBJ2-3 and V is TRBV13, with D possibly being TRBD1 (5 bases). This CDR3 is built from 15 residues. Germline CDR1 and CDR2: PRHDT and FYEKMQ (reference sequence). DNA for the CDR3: TGTGCCAGCAGCTTAGCAAGACAGAACACAGACACGCAGTATTTA. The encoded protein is CASSLARQNTDTQYL.

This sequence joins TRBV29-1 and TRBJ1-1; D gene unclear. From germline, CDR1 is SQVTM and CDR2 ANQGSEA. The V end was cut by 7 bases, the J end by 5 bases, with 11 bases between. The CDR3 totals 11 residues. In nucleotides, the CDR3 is TGCAGCGCTAGTGTAGGGACTGAAGCTTTCTTT. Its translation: CSASVGTEAFF.

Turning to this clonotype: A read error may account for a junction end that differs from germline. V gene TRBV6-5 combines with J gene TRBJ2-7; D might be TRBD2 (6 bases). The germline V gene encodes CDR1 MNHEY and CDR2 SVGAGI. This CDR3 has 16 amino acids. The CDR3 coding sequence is TGTGCCAGCAGCCGAGACGGTGGCGGGAACCCCTACGAGCAGTATTTC. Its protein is CASSRDGGGNPYEQYF.

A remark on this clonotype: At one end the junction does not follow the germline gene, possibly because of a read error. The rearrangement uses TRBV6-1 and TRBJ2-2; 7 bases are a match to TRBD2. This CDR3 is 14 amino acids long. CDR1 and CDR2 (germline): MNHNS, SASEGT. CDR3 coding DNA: TGTGCCAGCAGTACAACGGGAGGCACCGGGGAGTTGTTTTTT. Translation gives CASSTTGGTGELFF.

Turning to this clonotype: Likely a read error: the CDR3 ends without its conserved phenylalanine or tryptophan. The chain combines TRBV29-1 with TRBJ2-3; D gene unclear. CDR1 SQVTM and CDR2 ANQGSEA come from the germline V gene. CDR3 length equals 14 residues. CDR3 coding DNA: TGCAGCGTTGAGATCAGAGGCTACACAGAAACGCAGTATGTT. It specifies CSVEIRGYTETQYV.

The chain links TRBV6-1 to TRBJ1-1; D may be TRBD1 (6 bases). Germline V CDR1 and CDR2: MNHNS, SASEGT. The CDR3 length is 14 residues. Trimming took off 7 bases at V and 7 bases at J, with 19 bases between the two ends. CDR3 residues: CASNFSGGHDEAFF. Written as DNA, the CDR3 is TGTGCCAGCAATTTCAGTGGGGGGCATGATGAAGCTTTCTTT.

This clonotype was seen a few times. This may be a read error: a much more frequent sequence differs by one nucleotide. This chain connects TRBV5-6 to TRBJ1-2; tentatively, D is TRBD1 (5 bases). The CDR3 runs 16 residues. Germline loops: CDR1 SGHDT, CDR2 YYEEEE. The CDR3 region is CDSSFFGGADRHGYTF. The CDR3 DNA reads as TGTGACAGCAGCTTTTTCGGAGGGGCCGATCGCCATGGCTACACCTTC.

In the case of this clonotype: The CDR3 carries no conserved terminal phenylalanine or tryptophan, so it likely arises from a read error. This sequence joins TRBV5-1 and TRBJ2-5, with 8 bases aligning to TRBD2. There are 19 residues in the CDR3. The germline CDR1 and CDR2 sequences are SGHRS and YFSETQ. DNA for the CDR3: TGCGCTAGCAGCTTGTACCTCAGCGGGAGAGGCCCAAATCAAGAGACCCAGTACATC. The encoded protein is CASSLYLSGRGPNQETQYI.

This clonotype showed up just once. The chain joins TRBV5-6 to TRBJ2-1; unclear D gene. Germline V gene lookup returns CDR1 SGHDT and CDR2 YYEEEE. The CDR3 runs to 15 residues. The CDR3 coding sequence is TGTGTAAGCAGCTTCGACACCTCTGGGTTCAATGAGCAGTTCTTC. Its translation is CVSSFDTSGFNEQFF.

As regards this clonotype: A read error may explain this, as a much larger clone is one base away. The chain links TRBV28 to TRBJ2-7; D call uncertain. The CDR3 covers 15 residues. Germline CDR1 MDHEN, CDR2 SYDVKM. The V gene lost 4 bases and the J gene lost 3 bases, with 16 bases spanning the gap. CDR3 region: CASSYEVEGIYEQYF. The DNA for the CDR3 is TGTGCCAGCAGTTACGAAGTGGAAGGTATCTACGAGCAGTACTTC.

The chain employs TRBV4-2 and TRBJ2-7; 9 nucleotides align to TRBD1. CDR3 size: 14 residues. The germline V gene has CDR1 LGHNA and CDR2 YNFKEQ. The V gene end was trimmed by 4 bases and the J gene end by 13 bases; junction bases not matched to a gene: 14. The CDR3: CASSPTGGRDGHYF. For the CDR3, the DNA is TGTGCCAGCAGCCCGACAGGGGGTAGGGATGGGCATTACTTC.

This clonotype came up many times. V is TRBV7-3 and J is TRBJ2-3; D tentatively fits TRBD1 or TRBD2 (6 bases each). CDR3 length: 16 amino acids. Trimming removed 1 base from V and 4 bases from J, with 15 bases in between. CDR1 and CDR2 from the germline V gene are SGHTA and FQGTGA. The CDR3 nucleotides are TGTGCCAGCAGCTTAAGAATGGGGGGCGAATCAGATACGCAGTATTTT. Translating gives CASSLRMGGESDTQYF. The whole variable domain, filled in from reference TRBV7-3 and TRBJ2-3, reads GAGVSQTPSNKVTEKGKYVELRCDPISGHTALYWYRQSLGQGPEFLIYFQGTGAADDSGLPNDRFFAVRPEGSVSTLKIQRTERGDSAVYLCASSLRMGGESDTQYFGPGTRLTVL.

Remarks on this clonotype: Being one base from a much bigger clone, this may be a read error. The CDR3 loop is CASSTETRNTGEMFF. As DNA, the CDR3 is TGTGCCAGCAGTACCGAGACTCGGAACACCGGGGAGATGTTTTTT. This chain links TRBV7-3 with TRBJ2-2, with a possible D match to TRBD2 (5 bases). The V gene's germline CDR1 is SGHTA and CDR2 FQGTGA. CDR3 size: 15 residues.